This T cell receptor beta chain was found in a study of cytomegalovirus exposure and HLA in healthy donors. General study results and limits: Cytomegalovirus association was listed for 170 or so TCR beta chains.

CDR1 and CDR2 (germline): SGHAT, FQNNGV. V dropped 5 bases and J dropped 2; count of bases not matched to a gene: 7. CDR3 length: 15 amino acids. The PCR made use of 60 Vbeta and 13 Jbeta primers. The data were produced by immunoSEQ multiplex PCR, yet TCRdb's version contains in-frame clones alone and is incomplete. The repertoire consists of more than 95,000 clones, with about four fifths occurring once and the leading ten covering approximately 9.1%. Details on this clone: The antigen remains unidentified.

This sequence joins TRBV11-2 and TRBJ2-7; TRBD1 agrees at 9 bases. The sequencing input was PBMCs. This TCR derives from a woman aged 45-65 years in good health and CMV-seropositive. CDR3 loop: CASSLPGTGPYEQYF. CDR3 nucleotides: TGTGCCAGCAGCCTCCCCGGGACAGGGCCCTACGAGCAGTACTTC.